This paragraph covers one TCR beta chain sequence. Trimming removed 4 bases at V and 0 bases at J, with 10 bases between. Germline-derived CDR1 and CDR2 are MNHEY and SVGAGI. This CDR3 has 15 residues. The PCR made use of 60 Vbeta and 13 Jbeta primers. Sequenced by immunoSEQ multiplex PCR; TCRdb stores in-frame clones only, minus some. The table for this sample gives under 130,000 clones. The data originate from a study of cytomegalovirus exposure and HLA in healthy donors. Background on the study: A previous analysis identified 95 million to 140 million unique TCR beta sequences derived from some 170 million T cells.

The chain recombines TRBV6-5 with TRBJ2-1; a weak D match, TRBD1 (6 bases). The sequence came from a man over 45 in good health and CMV-seronegative. The sample consisted of PBMCs. This chain's CDR3 is CASSSQGRSYNEQFF. Written as DNA, the CDR3 is TGTGCCAGCAGTTCACAGGGCCGCTCCTACAATGAGCAGTTCTTC.